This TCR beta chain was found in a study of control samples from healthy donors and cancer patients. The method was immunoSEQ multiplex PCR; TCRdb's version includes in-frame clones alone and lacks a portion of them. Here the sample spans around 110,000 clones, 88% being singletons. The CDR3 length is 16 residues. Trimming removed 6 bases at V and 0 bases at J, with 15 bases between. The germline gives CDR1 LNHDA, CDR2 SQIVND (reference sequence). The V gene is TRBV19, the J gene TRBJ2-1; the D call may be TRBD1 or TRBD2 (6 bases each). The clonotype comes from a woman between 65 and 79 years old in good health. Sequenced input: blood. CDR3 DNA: TGTGCCAGTAGCAGGATCGGGGGACACTCCTACAATGAGCAGTTCTTC. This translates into CASSRIGGHSYNEQFF.